This entry features one TCR beta chain sequence. Its antigen is unknown. CDR3 length: 13 amino acids. V gave up 7 bases and J gave up 8 bases; unmatched junction bases: 6. Germline CDR1 and CDR2: LNHDA and SQIVND (reference sequence). Sequencing used immunoSEQ multiplex PCR; TCRdb keeps in-frame clones, though not all of them. The table records fewer than 80,000 clones, nearly 98% of them present only once. The sample comes from a study of Tregs in tolerant kidney transplant recipients. Study results and caveats: Findings come from small patient numbers and require larger validation. Donor-specific Treg expansion exceeded global Treg expansion in tolerant patients, suggesting antigen drive.

CD4+CD25+CD127- Tregs, CD4+CD25- non-Tregs, CD4 and CD8 cells were sorted. This clonotype was obtained from a human donor who received a combined kidney and bone marrow transplant. The material sequenced was CD4+ T cells from blood, taken before the transplant. The chain links TRBV19 to TRBJ2-2; the match to TRBD2 covers 8 bases. This CDR3 is CASNRASGGELFF. In nucleotides, the CDR3 is TGTGCCAGTAATCGTGCTAGCGGGGGGGAGCTGTTTTTT.